This T cell receptor beta chain was retrieved from a study of cytomegalovirus exposure and HLA in healthy donors (dated by TCRdb to 2015 to 2018). Context from the whole study: An earlier analysis of a few hundred of the donors reported 250 to 300 Gb of sequence data and 95 million to 120 million unique TCR beta sequences obtained from roughly 180 million T cells. An early release covering 550 to 650 HLA-typed donors comprised around 300 gigabases of sequencing data and 85 million to 100 million unique TCR sequences. Among the roughly 400 genotyped donors, about 85% belonged to the genetic ancestry cluster associated with self-reported Caucasian donors. The study was designed to test whether signatures of past pathogen exposure could be identified by cataloging public T cell receptors. The study used immunosequencing to profile the T cell repertoires of 666 subjects and linked those repertoires to cytomegalovirus serostatus. Along with the approximately 650-subject first cohort, a separate validation cohort of about 110 different subjects was used. To predict cytomegalovirus infection status, the study combined high-throughput TCR immunosequencing, statistical association of individual TCRs with disease status, and machine learning. A later analysis re-examined previously published TCR beta repertoires from over 500 donors and added high-resolution HLA genotyping to investigate patterns of TCR occurrence. Rather than drawing on any new phenotypic data, the later analysis identified candidate immune exposures from TCR beta sequences and the way those sequences occurred across donors. An earlier analysis of nearly 600 of the donors applied high-throughput TCR beta sequencing to assess whether each TCR beta V gene segment acted as functional or pseudogenic. Donor age, sex, ethnicity and CMV serostatus were collected together with the repertoire data. In a later genetic analysis, genome-wide SNP genotypes for about 65% of the roughly 670 donors were used, and that subset was treated as a discovery cohort. All discovery cohort repertoires had been generated on a single sequencing platform. Class I and class II HLA loci were covered by the typing at four-digit resolution. The number of donors typed differed by locus, with 629-630 for A, B, C, DRB1 and DQB1, roughly 550 for DQA1, over 600 for DPA1, and 450 to 480 for DPB1. Roughly five DR-DQ haplotypes were treated as single units for association and clustering because of strong linkage in the cohort. On average, 235,054 unique TCR beta nucleotide sequences were sequenced per donor among some 420 genotyped donors of the cohort, with roughly a sixth of those sequences being non-productive.

A word on this clone: Its recognized antigen is unknown. Qualities for individual bases were not recorded, and no much larger clone is one base off.

The method was the immunoSEQ multiplex PCR assay. The multiplex PCR relied on a mix of 60 forward primers for TCR Vbeta segments and 13 reverse primers for TCR Jbeta segments. Amplification of the CDR3 region of rearranged TCR beta genes was performed with a multiplex PCR assay on genomic DNA. The amplified TCR beta libraries were sequenced on the Illumina HiSeq System as 87-base-pair reads. The study's own analysis went as follows. In a later analysis, about 80 million unique TCR beta chains were counted across the roughly 610 repertoires, and approximately 11 million of these chains were shared by at least two donors. A nearest-neighbor algorithm error-corrected the raw reads and collapsed the reads into unique sequences, merging closely related sequences to remove PCR and sequencing errors. V, D and J gene segments were assigned by aligning CDR3 sequences to IMGT reference sequences. For a sequence to be retained, at least a six-nucleotide match to both a V gene segment and a J gene segment was required. Rearrangements were classified as productive when the CDR3 lacked stop codons and remained in frame with V and J, and all other rearrangements were classified as non-productive. Following IMGT convention, CDR3 was defined as the stretch from the second conserved V-encoded cysteine up to the conserved J-encoded phenylalanine. In an earlier analysis of approximately 590 of the donors, sequences lacking an unambiguous match to a single V gene segment were excluded. In an earlier analysis of several hundred of the donors, V segments were called functional above 56.7% productive rearrangements and were called segregating when the between-donor standard deviation exceeded 5%. To diagnose cytomegalovirus status from the catalog of TCR beta chain sequences, a statistical classification framework was built. In a later analysis, V and J genes were assigned by comparing TCR nucleotide sequences against IMGT/GENE-DB human TR gene sequences. The TCRdist pipeline was used in a later analysis to assign CDR3 sequences and most-parsimonious VDJ recombination scenarios. A later analysis defined each TCR beta chain by its CDR3 amino acid sequence plus V-gene family, and excluded reads lacking a unique V-gene family. A later analysis removed several hundred highly shared, low-generation-probability nucleotide sequences to deal with suspected cross-contamination and a sequencing artifact. For each public chain, a later analysis derived a clonal expansion index from normalized ranks of inferred template counts within each repertoire. In a later analysis, generation probabilities were computed using a VDJ recombination model fitted to out-of-frame rearrangements, and the results were checked against IGoR. In a later analysis, hypergeometric tests were used to score TCR-TCR, TCR-HLA and TCR-CMV co-occurrence, with a repertoire-size bias correction applied to TCR pairs. In a later analysis, false discovery rates were estimated by permuting HLA or CMV assignments 20 times. In a later analysis, co-occurring TCRs were grouped using DBSCAN, and TCRdist sequence similarity was added for clustering within HLA-allele-positive subsets. Co-occurrence clustering excluded repertoires with fewer than 30,000 or more than 120,000 public chains, plus five with anomalous nucleotide sharing. The table comes from immuneACCESS by way of TCRdb, which keeps in-frame sequences with V and J called. Part of the clones is missing from these tables; in studies checked, under half for an unresolved V gene and the rest for unknown reasons. Clone size and the V and J calls come from that table; the DNA yielded D and trimming. The sample profile shows about 120,000 clones; approximately 79% of them were found once. 2% to 2.5% of the sample comes from the top ten.

In total, around 600 healthy bone marrow donors made up the cohort. Cohort members were all nominally healthy when sampled, although unrecorded immune exposures were likely present. The donor tested CMV seronegative, placing the donor among the 350 or so seronegative members of the cohort. A peripheral blood sample was collected from each donor, and TCR beta sequencing was performed on peripheral blood mononuclear cells. The Qiagen DNeasy Blood Extraction Kit was used to extract genomic DNA from the blood cell samples. Overall results and qualifications from the work: Compared with equally common non-associated chains, HLA-associated TCR beta chains in a later analysis were more clonally expanded and had lower generation probabilities. Linkage disequilibrium might explain the correlated functional status among segregating V segments, but an unknown experimental factor could not be ruled out. In both the original and validation cohorts, the classifier was reported to diagnose cytomegalovirus status with high specificity and sensitivity. This cohort had only TCR beta chains sequenced, and the lack of alpha or paired-chain data limited which features could be detected. HLA typing was unavailable for some donors at each locus, so association tests used only the typed subset. A further reported finding was that TCR beta sequences accurately predicted the HLA-A and HLA-B alleles for most subjects in the first cohort. An association between a missense DCLRE1C variant and V-gene and J-gene trimming of TCR beta chains was found in a later genetic analysis and replicated in an independent cohort. Because the 87-base-pair reads could not distinguish some IMGT-functional V segments, including TRBV6-2 and TRBV6-3, those segments were excluded. A later analysis found that most CMV-associated TCR beta chains appeared HLA-restricted, with HLA associations seemingly driven largely by CMV exposure. CMV serostatus was the only immune exposure information available for the cohort. Across donors, most TCR sequences were observed very rarely, whereas some public TCRs were present in many individuals. The study listed 150 to 200 TCR beta chains as associated with cytomegalovirus. Sequencing depth was assumed to be roughly uniform across donors in the presence/absence analyses, though that assumption may not hold. Several of the top co-occurrence clusters appeared to be linked to parvovirus B19, influenza, CMV and Epstein-Barr virus, according to a later analysis. According to a later genetic analysis, donors in an Asian-associated ancestry cluster had fewer N-insertions in productive TCRs than the roughly 660-donor mean. The earlier analysis of fewer than 750 of the donors excluded around 17 rarely observed V segments, including chromosome 9 orphons, because counts were too low. Strong co-occurrence of HLA alleles, especially DR and DQ, made assigning TCR associations to individual alleles difficult. In an earlier analysis of more than 500 of the donors, most TCR beta V segments appeared in productive rearrangements about 87% or about 30% of the time, broadly matching IMGT annotations. A later analysis associated 16,951 TCR beta sequences with specific HLA alleles at a false discovery rate of 0.05. In vitro tests confirmed that three of the cytomegalovirus-associated TCR beta chains recognize cytomegalovirus antigens. The sequencing pipeline was judged likely to have produced a cluster of highly shared sequence variants as a technical artifact. It was suggested by the authors that the approach could potentially be generalized to other disease states and immunological phenotypes. According to a later analysis, TCR association rates differed among HLA loci, with DRB1 alleles showing the most associated TCRs and HLA-C alleles showing the fewest.

CDR1 and CDR2, per the germline V gene, are SGHTA and FQGNSA. For this chain, trimming is 6 bases at the V end and 9 bases at the J end, and the number of junction bases without a gene match is 11. The CDR3 runs 14 amino acids, cysteine and phenylalanine included. CDR3 DNA is the only sequence kept; it has 42 bases, read in frame from the first base. The V and J segments used are TRBV7-2 and TRBJ2-4; 7 middle bases align to TRBD2. The source of this sequence is a man aged 25-40 years in good health and CMV-seronegative. Sequenced input: PBMCs. The nucleotide sequence reads as follows: TGTGCCAGCAGTTTGGTGGGGGGGATGGTCATTCAGTACTTC. This yields the protein CASSLVGGMVIQYF.